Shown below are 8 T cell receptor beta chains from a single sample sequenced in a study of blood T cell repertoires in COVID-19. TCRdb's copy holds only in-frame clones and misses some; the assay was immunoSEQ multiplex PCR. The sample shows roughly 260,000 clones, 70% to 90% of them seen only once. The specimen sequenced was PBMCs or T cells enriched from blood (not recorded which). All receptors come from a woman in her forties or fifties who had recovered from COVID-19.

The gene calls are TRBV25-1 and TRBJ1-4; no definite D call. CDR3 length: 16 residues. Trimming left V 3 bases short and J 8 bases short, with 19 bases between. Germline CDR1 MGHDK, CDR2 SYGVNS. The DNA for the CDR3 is TGTGCCAGCAGTGACGATACTGCTTTGGGCCTCGAAAAACTGTTTTTT. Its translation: CASSDDTALGLEKLFF. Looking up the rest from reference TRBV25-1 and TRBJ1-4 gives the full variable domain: EADIYQTPRYLVIGTGKKITLECSQTMGHDKMYWYQQDPGMELHLIHYSYGVNSTEKGDLSSESTVSRIRTEHFPLTLESARPSHTSQYLCASSDDTALGLEKLFFGSGTQLSVL.

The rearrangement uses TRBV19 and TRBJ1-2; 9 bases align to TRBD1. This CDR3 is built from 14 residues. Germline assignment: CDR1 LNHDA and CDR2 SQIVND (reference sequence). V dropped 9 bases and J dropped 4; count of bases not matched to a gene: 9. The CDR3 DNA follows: TGTGCCAGCAGAACCGGGACAGGGATCTATGGCTACACCTTC. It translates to CASRTGTGIYGYTF. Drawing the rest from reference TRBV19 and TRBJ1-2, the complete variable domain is DGGITQSPKYLFRKEGQNVTLSCEQNLNHDAMYWYRQDPGQGLRLIYYSQIVNDFQKGDIAEGYSVSREKKESFPLTVTSAQKNPTAFYLCASRTGTGIYGYTFGSGTRLTVV.

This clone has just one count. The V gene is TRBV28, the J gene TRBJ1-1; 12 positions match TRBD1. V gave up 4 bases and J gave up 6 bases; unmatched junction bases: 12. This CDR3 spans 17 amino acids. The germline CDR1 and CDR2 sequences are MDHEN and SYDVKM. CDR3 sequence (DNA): TGTGCCAGCAGTTCCCACCAGGGACAGGGGGCGCGCGCTGAAGCTTTCTTT. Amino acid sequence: CASSSHQGQGARAEAFF.

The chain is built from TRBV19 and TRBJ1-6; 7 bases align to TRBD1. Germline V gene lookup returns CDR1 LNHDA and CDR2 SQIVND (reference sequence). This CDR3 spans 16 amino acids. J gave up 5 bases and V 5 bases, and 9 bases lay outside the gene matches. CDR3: CASSASSGQNNSPLHF. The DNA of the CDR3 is TGTGCCAGTAGTGCCTCTTCGGGACAGAATAATTCACCCCTCCACTTT. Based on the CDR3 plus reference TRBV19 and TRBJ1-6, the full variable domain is DGGITQSPKYLFRKEGQNVTLSCEQNLNHDAMYWYRQDPGQGLRLIYYSQIVNDFQKGDIAEGYSVSREKKESFPLTVTSAQKNPTAFYLCASSASSGQNNSPLHFGNGTRLTVT.

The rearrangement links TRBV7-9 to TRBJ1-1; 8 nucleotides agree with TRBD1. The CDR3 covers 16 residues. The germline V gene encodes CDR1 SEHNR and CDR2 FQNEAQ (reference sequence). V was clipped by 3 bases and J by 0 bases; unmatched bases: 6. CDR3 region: CASSFRTGRMNTEAFF. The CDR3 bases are TGTGCCAGCAGCTTTCGGACAGGGAGAATGAACACTGAAGCTTTCTTT.

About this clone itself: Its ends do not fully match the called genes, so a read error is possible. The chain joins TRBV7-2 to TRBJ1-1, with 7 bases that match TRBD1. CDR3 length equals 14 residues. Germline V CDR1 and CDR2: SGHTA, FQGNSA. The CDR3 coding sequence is TGTGCCAGCAGCTTAGTTGGGGCAGGGGGGCTAATTTTTTTT. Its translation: CASSLVGAGGLIFF.

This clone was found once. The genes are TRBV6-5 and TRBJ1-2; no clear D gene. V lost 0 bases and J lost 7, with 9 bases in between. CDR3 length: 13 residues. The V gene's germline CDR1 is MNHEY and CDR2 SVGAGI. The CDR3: CASSYSMRFGYTF. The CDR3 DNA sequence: TGTGCCAGCAGTTACTCGATGAGGTTTGGCTACACCTTC.

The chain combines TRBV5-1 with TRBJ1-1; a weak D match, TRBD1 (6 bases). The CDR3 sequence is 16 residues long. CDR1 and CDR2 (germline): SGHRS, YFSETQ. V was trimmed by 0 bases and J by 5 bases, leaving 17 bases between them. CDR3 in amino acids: CASSLASGGPRTEAFF. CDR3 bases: TGCGCCAGCAGCTTGGCCAGCGGGGGGCCGAGGACTGAAGCTTTCTTT. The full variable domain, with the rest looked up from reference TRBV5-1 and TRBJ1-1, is KAGVTQTPRYLIKTRGQQVTLSCSPISGHRSVSWYQQTPGQGLQFLFEYFSETQRNKGNFPGRFSGRQFSNSRSEMNVSTLELGDSALYLCASSLASGGPRTEAFFGQGTRLTVV.